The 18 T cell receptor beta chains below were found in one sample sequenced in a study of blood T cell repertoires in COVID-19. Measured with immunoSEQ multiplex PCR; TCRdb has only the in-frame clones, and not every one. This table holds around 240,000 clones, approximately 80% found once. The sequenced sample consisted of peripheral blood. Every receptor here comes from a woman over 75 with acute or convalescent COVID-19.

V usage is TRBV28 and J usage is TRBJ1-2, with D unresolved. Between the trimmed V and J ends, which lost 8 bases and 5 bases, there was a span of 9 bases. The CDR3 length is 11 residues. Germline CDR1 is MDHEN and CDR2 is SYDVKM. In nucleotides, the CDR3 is TGTGCCAGCGGGAGAACATATGGCTACACCTTC. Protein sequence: CASGRTYGYTF.

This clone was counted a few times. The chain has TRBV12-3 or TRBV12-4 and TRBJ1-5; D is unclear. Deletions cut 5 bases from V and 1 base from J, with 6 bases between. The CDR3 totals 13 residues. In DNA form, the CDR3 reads TGTGCCAGCAGTGCGCACAGCAATCAGCCCCAGCATTTT. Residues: CASSAHSNQPQHF.

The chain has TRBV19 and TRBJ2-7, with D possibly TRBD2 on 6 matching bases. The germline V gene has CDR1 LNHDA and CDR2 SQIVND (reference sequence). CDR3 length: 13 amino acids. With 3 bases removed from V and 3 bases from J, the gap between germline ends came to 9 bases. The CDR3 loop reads CASSIPGSYEQYF. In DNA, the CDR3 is TGTGCCAGTAGTATCCCCGGGAGCTACGAGCAGTACTTC.

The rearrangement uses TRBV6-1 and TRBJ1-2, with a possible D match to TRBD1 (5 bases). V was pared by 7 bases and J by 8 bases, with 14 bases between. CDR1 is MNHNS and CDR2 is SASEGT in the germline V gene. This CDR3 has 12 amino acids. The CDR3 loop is CASTRVAGGYTF. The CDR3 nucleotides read TGTGCCAGCACCAGGGTTGCGGGGGGCTACACCTTC.

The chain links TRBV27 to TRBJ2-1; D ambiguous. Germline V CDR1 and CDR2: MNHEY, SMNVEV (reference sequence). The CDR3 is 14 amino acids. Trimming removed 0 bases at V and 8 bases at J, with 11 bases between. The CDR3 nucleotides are TGTGCCAGCAGTTTATCGTTAGCCGGGTATGAGCAGTTCTTC. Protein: CASSLSLAGYEQFF.

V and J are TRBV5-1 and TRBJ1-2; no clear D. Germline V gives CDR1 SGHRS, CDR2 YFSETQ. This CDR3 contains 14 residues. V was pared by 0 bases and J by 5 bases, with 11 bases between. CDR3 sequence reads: CASSLESGRYGYTF. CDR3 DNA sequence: TGCGCCAGCAGCTTGGAGAGTGGGAGGTATGGCTACACCTTC.

The CDR3: CASSYTRINSPLHF. DNA of the CDR3: TGTGCCAGCAGTTACACGCGAATTAATTCACCCCTCCACTTT. This rearrangement joins TRBV6-5 to TRBJ1-6; D call uncertain. The germline V gene has CDR1 MNHEY and CDR2 SVGAGI. Trimming shortened V by 2 bases and J by 6 bases, and 8 bases separated the two germline ends. The CDR3 runs to 14 residues.

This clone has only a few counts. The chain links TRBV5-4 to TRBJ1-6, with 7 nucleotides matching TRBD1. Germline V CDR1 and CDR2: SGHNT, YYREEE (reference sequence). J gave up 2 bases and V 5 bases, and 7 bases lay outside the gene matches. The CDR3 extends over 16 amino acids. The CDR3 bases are TGTGCCAGCAGGAACGAAGACAGGGCCTATAATTCACCCCTCCACTTT. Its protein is CASRNEDRAYNSPLHF.

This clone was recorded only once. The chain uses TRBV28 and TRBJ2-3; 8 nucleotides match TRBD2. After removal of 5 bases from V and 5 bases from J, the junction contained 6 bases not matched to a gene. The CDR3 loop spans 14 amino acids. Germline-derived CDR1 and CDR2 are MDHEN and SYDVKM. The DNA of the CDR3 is TGTGCCAGCAGTCAAGCGGGAGTCCAAGATACGCAGTATTTT. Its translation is CASSQAGVQDTQYF.

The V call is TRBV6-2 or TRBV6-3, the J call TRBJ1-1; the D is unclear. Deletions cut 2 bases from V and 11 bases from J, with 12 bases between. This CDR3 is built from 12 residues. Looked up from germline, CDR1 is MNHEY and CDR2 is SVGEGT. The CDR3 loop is CASSYVGVNAFF. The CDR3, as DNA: TGTGCCAGCAGTTACGTCGGGGTGAATGCTTTCTTT.

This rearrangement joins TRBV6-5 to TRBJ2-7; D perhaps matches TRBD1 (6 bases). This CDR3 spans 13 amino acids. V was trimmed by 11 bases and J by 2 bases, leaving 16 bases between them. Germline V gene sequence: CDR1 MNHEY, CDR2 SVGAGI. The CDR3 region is CAGGRTATYEQYF. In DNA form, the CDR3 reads TGTGCCGGGGGTCGGACAGCTACCTACGAGCAGTACTTC.

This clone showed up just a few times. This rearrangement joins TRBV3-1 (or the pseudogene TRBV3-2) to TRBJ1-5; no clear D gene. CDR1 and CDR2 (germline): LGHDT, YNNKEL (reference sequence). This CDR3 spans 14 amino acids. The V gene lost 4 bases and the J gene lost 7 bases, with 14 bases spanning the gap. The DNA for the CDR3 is TGTGCCAGCAGCCCCCAGGAGGGTAGGCAGCCCCAGCATTTT. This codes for CASSPQEGRQPQHF.

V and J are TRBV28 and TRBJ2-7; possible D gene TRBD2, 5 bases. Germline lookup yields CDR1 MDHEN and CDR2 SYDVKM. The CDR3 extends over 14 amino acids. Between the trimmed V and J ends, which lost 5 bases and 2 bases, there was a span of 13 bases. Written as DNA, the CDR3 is TGTGCCAGCAGTCGAGCGGACGGAGCCTACGAGCAGTACTTC. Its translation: CASSRADGAYEQYF.

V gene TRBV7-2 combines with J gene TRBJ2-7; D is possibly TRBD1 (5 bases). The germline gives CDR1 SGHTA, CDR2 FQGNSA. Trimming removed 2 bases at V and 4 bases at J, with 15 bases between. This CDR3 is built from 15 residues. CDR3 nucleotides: TGTGCCAGCAGCTTAAGGCCAGGGTTTGCTTACGAGCAGTACTTC. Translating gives CASSLRPGFAYEQYF. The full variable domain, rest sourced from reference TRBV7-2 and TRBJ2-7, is GAGVSQSPSNKVTEKGKDVELRCDPISGHTALYWYRQSLGQGLEFLIYFQGNSAPDKSGLPSDRFSAERTGGSVSTLTIQRTQQEDSAVYLCASSLRPGFAYEQYFGPGTRLTVT.

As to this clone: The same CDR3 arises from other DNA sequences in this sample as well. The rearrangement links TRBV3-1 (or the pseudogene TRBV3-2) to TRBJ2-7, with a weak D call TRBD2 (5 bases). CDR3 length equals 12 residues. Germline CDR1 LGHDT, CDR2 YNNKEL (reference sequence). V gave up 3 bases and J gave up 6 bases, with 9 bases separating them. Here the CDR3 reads CASSQGRGEQYF. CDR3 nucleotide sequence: TGTGCCAGCAGCCAGGGTCGGGGCGAGCAGTACTTC.

CDR3 bases: TGCAGTGCTAGTCCAGGGGGCGGTCAGAATTCACCCCTCCACTTT. This codes for CSASPGGGQNSPLHF. The chain joins TRBV20-1 to TRBJ1-6; 8 bases are a match to TRBD1. The CDR3 totals 15 residues. Germline CDR1 is DFQATT and CDR2 is SNEGSKA (reference sequence). The V segment lost 3 bases and the J segment 7 bases; nucleotides outside the gene matches: 8.

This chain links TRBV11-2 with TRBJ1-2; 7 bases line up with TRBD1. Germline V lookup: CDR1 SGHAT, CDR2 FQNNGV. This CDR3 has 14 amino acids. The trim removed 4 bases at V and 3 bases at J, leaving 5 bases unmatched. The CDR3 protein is CASSSPDRDYGYTF. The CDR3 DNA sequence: TGTGCCAGCAGCTCACCTGACAGGGACTATGGCTACACCTTC.

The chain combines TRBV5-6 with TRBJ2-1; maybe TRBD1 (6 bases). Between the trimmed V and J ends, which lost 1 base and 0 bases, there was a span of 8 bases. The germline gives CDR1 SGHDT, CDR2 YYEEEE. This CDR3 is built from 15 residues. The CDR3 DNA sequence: TGTGCCAGCAGCTTGAGACAGGCCTCCTACAATGAGCAGTTCTTC. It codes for CASSLRQASYNEQFF.